Presented here are 24 T cell receptor beta chains from one specimen sequenced in a study of blood T cell repertoires in COVID-19. Clones were sequenced by immunoSEQ multiplex PCR, and TCRdb holds only the in-frame ones, with some missing. The data hold some 120,000 clones, with 70% to 85% observed a single time. What was sequenced was peripheral blood. Every receptor here comes from a man between 65 and 85 years old with active or convalescent COVID-19.

This chain uses TRBV12-3 or TRBV12-4 with TRBJ1-1, with D perhaps TRBD1 (5 bases). This CDR3 is 12 amino acids long. The V and J ends lost 2 bases and 4 bases respectively, with 5 bases between them. Here the CDR3 reads CASSLRGTEAFF. The DNA of the CDR3 is TGTGCCAGCAGTTTAAGGGGCACTGAAGCTTTCTTT.

The chain couples TRBV9 to TRBJ1-2; D gene ambiguous. Trimming pared 0 bases from V and 1 base from J, leaving 4 bases between. The CDR3 is made up of 13 amino acids. Germline V gene sequence: CDR1 SGDLS, CDR2 YYNGEE. The chain's CDR3 is CASSVDINYGYTF. The CDR3, as DNA: TGTGCCAGCAGCGTAGACATTAACTATGGCTACACCTTC.

This clone came up a few times. The V and J genes are TRBV5-1 and TRBJ1-2, with 7 bases aligning to TRBD1. From germline, CDR1 is SGHRS and CDR2 YFSETQ. This CDR3 region has 13 residues. Trimming removed 7 bases from V and 4 bases from J; junction bases left unmatched: 7. For the CDR3, the DNA is TGCGCCAGCGCTACAGGGGAAGGCTATGGCTACACCTTC. Residues: CASATGEGYGYTF.

CDR3 residues: CASRSQQGNYGYTF. CDR3 nucleotides: TGTGCCAGCAGGTCACAACAGGGTAACTATGGCTACACCTTC. The genes are TRBV2 and TRBJ1-2, with D perhaps matching TRBD1 (6 bases). Trimming took off 6 bases at V and 1 base at J, with 12 bases between the two ends. Germline V gives CDR1 SNHLY, CDR2 FYNNEI. The CDR3 sequence is 14 residues long. Together with reference TRBV2 and TRBJ1-2, the CDR3 gives the full variable domain: EPEVTQTPSHQVTQMGQEVILRCVPISNHLYFYWYRQILGQKVEFLVSFYNNEISEKSEIFDDQFSVERPDGSNFTLKIRSTKLEDSAMYFCASRSQQGNYGYTFGSGTRLTVV.

The CDR3 region has the DNA TGTGCCAGCTCACCACAAAGCGTCAGCTACAATGAGCAGTTCTTC. Amino acids: CASSPQSVSYNEQFF. This rearrangement joins TRBV18 to TRBJ2-1, with D uncertain. CDR1 is KGHSH and CDR2 is LQKENI in the germline V gene. The CDR3 has 15 residues. Trimming took off 1 base at V and 3 bases at J, with 10 bases between the two ends.

The rearrangement links TRBV5-6 to TRBJ1-2, with D unresolved. Germline values: CDR1 SGHDT, CDR2 YYEEEE. Trimming took off 1 base at V and 8 bases at J, with 9 bases between the two ends. CDR3 length: 12 residues. CDR3 sequence reads: CASSLQREGYTF. The CDR3 DNA reads as TGTGCCAGCAGCTTGCAACGGGAGGGCTACACCTTC.

Only a few counts were recorded for this clone. This rearrangement joins TRBV4-1 to TRBJ1-6; D not certain. This CDR3 is 15 amino acids long. Trimming cost V 0 bases and J 4 bases, with 7 bases left between them. Germline V lookup: CDR1 MGHRA, CDR2 YSYEKL. CDR3 in DNA: TGCGCCAGCAGCCAAGAAGGGAGGTATAATTCACCCCTCCACTTT. Amino acid sequence: CASSQEGRYNSPLHF.

CDR3 amino acids: CASSRTDGTYEQYF. The CDR3 nucleotides are TGTGCCAGCAGCCGGACAGACGGAACCTACGAGCAGTACTTC. The chain joins TRBV7-9 to TRBJ2-7; TRBD1 might be the D (6 bases). The CDR3 runs 14 residues. Trimming left V 5 bases short and J 2 bases short, with 13 bases between. Germline CDR1 and CDR2: SEHNR and FQNEAQ (reference sequence).

The CDR3 region has the DNA TGTGCCAGCTCCCTCTCAGAATCCTACAATGAGCAGTTCTTC. Protein product: CASSLSESYNEQFF. The chain recombines TRBV19 with TRBJ2-1; D not certain. The germline gives CDR1 LNHDA, CDR2 SQIVND (reference sequence). The CDR3 runs 14 residues. Between the trimmed V and J ends, which lost 9 bases and 1 base, there was a span of 13 bases.

The rearrangement uses TRBV3-1 (or the pseudogene TRBV3-2) and TRBJ2-7; possibly TRBD1 for D (5 bases). Trimming took 0 bases from V and 5 from J, leaving 8 bases between them. The V gene's germline CDR1 is LGHDT and CDR2 YNNKEL (reference sequence). This CDR3 is 13 amino acids long. The CDR3, as DNA: TGTGCCAGCAGCCAAGAAGGGGTCAACGAGCAGTACTTC. The encoded protein is CASSQEGVNEQYF.

V gene TRBV6-5 combines with J gene TRBJ1-3; D call uncertain. Trimming stripped 8 bases from V and 0 bases from J, with 8 bases between. The CDR3 totals 13 residues. The germline V gene has CDR1 MNHEY and CDR2 SVGAGI. The CDR3 sequence is CASQEFSGNTIYF. The CDR3 DNA sequence: TGTGCCAGCCAAGAGTTCTCTGGAAACACCATATATTTT.

This clone was counted once. The same CDR3 can be traced to other DNA sequences in this sample. The chain combines TRBV12-5 with TRBJ1-1, with D tentatively TRBD1 (6 bases). Trimming took 5 bases from V and 0 from J, leaving 13 bases between them. The CDR3 is 15 residues long. The germline V gene has CDR1 LGHNT and CDR2 FRNRAP. Here the CDR3 DNA reads TGTGCTAGTGGTCCACCAAGGGGGTTGAACACTGAAGCTTTCTTT. This sequence encodes CASGPPRGLNTEAFF.

This clone has more than one count but fewer than ten. The chain joins TRBV7-8 to TRBJ2-7, with TRBD2 as a possible D gene (7 bases). This CDR3 comprises 18 residues. V lost 1 base, J lost 0 bases, and 19 bases lay in between. The germline CDR1 and CDR2 sequences are SGHVS and FQNEAQ. CDR3 amino acids: CASSLGGGLPKSSYEQYF. The CDR3 DNA is TGTGCCAGCAGCTTAGGGGGGGGCTTACCTAAATCCTCCTACGAGCAGTACTTC.

This clone was seen a single time. The V and J genes are TRBV15 and TRBJ2-7; TRBD1 aligns across 7 bases. This CDR3 is built from 16 residues. V lost 0 bases, J lost 3 bases, and 8 bases stayed unmatched. Germline V gene lookup returns CDR1 LNHNV and CDR2 YYDKDF (reference sequence). CDR3 residues: CATSRETGERSYEQYF. The CDR3 bases are TGTGCCACCAGCAGAGAAACAGGGGAGAGGAGCTACGAGCAGTACTTC.

This chain uses TRBV12-3 or TRBV12-4 with TRBJ1-1, with D perhaps matching TRBD1 (5 bases). V was cut by 2 bases and J by 9 bases, with 7 bases left in between. This CDR3 is built from 11 residues. CDR3 nucleotides: TGTGCCAGCAGTTTAAACAGGAAAGCTTTCTTT. This gives the protein CASSLNRKAFF.

The rearrangement uses TRBV5-1 and TRBJ2-2; a possible D gene is TRBD1 (6 bases). This CDR3 region has 14 residues. CDR1 SGHRS and CDR2 YFSETQ come from the germline V gene. With 1 base removed from V and 8 bases from J, the gap between germline ends came to 12 bases. The CDR3 loop reads CASSLQTGQGELFF. As DNA, the CDR3 is TGCGCCAGCAGCTTGCAAACAGGGCAAGGGGAGCTGTTTTTT.

V and J are TRBV6-8 and TRBJ1-1; TRBD1 is a possible D gene (5 bases). The length of the CDR3 is 12 residues. Germline CDR1 MNHGY, CDR2 SAAAGT. V lost 6 bases and J lost 5, with 10 bases in between. CDR3 in DNA: TGTGCCAGCAGGACAGTGGGTACTGAAGCTTTCTTT. Its protein product is CASRTVGTEAFF.

J is TRBJ1-2 and V is TRBV7-9, with D tentatively TRBD1 (5 bases). This CDR3 has 14 residues. The ends were cut back, 7 bases at V and 2 bases at J, with 14 bases in the middle. The germline V gene encodes CDR1 SEHNR and CDR2 FQNEAQ (reference sequence). DNA for the CDR3: TGTGCCAGCACCGCTGGGCAGGGCAACTATGGCTACACCTTC. Translation gives CASTAGQGNYGYTF.

The V gene is TRBV7-2, the J gene TRBJ2-2; D remains ambiguous. The V end lost 3 bases, the J end lost 1 base, and 9 bases lay between the germline ends. Germline lookup yields CDR1 SGHTA and CDR2 FQGNSA. CDR3 length: 15 residues. The CDR3 reads CASSFGTMNTGELFF. The DNA for the CDR3 is TGTGCCAGCAGCTTCGGAACTATGAACACCGGGGAGCTGTTTTTT.

The rearrangement links TRBV7-8 to TRBJ1-1; possible D gene TRBD1, 6 bases. The CDR3 is 19 amino acids. The V end lost 5 bases, the J end lost 1 base, and 26 bases lay between the germline ends. Per the germline V gene, CDR1 is SGHVS and CDR2 is FQNEAQ. CDR3 residues: CASSPDGGPSLHTNTEAFF. The CDR3 nucleotides are TGTGCCAGCAGCCCCGATGGGGGCCCTAGTCTCCATACGAACACTGAAGCTTTCTTT.

This chain connects TRBV4-3 to TRBJ2-3; TRBD2 aligns across 7 bases. Trimming removed 0 bases from V and 2 bases from J; junction bases left unmatched: 14. Per germline, CDR1 LGHNA and CDR2 YSLEER. This CDR3 is 19 amino acids long. In DNA, the CDR3 is TGCGCCAGCAGCCAAGATTCCTTTTTTGGAGCGGGATTCACAGATACGCAGTATTTT. This translates into CASSQDSFFGAGFTDTQYF.

The sample holds a few counts of this clone. The gene calls are TRBV9 and TRBJ2-1; TRBD2 agrees at 7 bases. The CDR3 extends over 17 amino acids. CDR1 and CDR2 (germline): SGDLS, YYNGEE. The V segment lost 0 bases and the J segment 3 bases; nucleotides outside the gene matches: 9. CDR3 in DNA: TGTGCCAGCAGCGTAGAAGGAAGCGGGGCTTTCTACAATGAGCAGTTCTTC. Protein: CASSVEGSGAFYNEQFF. The complete variable domain, with remaining parts taken from reference TRBV9 and TRBJ2-1, reads DSGVTQTPKHLITATGQRVTLRCSPRSGDLSVYWYQQSLDQGLQFLIQYYNGEERAKGNILERFSAQQFPDLHSELNLSSLELGDSALYFCASSVEGSGAFYNEQFFGPGTRLTVL.

The chain couples TRBV5-1 to TRBJ2-3; unclear D gene. Germline-derived CDR1 and CDR2 are SGHRS and YFSETQ. Trimming pared 2 bases from V and 5 bases from J, leaving 6 bases between. CDR3 length: 12 amino acids. CDR3 residues: CASSFAVDTQYF. The CDR3 nucleotides are TGCGCCAGCAGCTTTGCGGTAGATACGCAGTATTTT.

The chain uses TRBV10-3 and TRBJ2-3, with a possible D match to TRBD2 (8 bases). Germline CDR1 is ENHRY and CDR2 is SYGVKD. CDR3 size: 14 residues. V was clipped by 11 bases and J by 0 bases, with 15 bases between them. CDR3 sequence: CAAREGASTDTQYF. The CDR3 nucleotides are TGTGCCGCCCGGGAGGGGGCTAGCACAGATACGCAGTATTTT.